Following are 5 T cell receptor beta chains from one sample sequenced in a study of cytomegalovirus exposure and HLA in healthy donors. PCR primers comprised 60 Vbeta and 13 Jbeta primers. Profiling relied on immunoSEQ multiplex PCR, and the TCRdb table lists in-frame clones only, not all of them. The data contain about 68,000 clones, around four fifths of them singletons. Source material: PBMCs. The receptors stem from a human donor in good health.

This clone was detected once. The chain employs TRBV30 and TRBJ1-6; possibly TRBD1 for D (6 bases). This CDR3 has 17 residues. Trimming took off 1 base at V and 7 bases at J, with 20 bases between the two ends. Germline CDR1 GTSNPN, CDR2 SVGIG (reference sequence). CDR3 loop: CAWSEETGPWGNSPLHF. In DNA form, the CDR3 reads TGTGCCTGGAGTGAGGAGACAGGTCCTTGGGGAAATTCACCCCTCCACTTT.

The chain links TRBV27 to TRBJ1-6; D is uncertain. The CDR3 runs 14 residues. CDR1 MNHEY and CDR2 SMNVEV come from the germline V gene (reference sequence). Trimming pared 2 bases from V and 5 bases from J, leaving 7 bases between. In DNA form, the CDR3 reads TGTGCCAGCAGTTTACAGGCTGATAATTCACCCCTCCACTTT. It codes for CASSLQADNSPLHF.

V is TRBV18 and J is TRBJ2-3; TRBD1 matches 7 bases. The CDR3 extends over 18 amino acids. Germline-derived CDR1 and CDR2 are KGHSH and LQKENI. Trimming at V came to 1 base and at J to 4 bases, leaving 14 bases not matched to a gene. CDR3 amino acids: CASSPLPGRGSGSDTQYF. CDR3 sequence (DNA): TGTGCCAGCTCACCACTCCCTGGCAGGGGGAGTGGGTCAGATACGCAGTATTTT.

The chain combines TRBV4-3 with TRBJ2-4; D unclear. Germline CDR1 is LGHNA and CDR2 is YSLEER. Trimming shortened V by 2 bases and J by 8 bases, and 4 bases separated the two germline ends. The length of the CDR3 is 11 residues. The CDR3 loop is CASSQRDIQYF. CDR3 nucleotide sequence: TGCGCCAGCAGCCAACGGGACATTCAGTACTTC.

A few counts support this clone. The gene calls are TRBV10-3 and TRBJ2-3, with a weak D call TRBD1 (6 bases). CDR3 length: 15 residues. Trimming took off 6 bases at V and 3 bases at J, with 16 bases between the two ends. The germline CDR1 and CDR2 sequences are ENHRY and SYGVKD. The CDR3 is CAISAGPRGTDTQYF. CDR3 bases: TGTGCCATCAGCGCCGGGCCGAGGGGGACAGATACGCAGTATTTT.